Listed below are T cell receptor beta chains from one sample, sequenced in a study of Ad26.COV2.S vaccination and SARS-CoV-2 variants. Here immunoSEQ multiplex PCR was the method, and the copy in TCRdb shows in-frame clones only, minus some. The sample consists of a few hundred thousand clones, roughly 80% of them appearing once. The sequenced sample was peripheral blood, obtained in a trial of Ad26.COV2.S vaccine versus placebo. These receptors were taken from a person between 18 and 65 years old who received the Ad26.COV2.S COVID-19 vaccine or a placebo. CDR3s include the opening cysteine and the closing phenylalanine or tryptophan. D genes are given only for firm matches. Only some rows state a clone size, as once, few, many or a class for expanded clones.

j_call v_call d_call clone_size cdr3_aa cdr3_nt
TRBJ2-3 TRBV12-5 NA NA CASGLDVADTDTQYF TGTGCTAGTGGTTTGGACGTAGCGGACACAGATACGCAGTATTTT
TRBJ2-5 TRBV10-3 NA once CAISEQETQYF TGTGCCATCAGTGAACAAGAGACCCAGTACTTC
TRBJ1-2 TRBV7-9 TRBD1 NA CASSLGQADGYTF TGTGCCAGCAGCTTGGGACAGGCAGATGGCTACACCTTC
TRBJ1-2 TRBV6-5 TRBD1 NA CASGYRGAYGYTF TGTGCCAGCGGTTACAGGGGGGCCTATGGCTACACCTTC
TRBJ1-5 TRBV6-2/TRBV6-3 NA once CASSYDRNNQPQHF TGTGCCAGCAGTTACGACAGGAACAATCAGCCCCAGCATTTT
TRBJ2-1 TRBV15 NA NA CATSRARSSYNEQFF TGTGCCACCAGCAGAGCTCGATCCTCCTACAATGAGCAGTTCTTC
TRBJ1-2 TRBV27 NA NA CASSSLGSLLYTF TGTGCCAGCAGTTCTTTAGGCAGCCTACTCTACACCTTC
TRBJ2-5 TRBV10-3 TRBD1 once CAIRGATGGETQYF TGTGCCATCAGGGGGGCGACAGGGGGAGAGACCCAGTACTTC
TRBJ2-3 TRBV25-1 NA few CASSEFFRASTDTQYF TGTGCCAGCAGTGAATTTTTCAGAGCTAGCACAGATACGCAGTATTTT
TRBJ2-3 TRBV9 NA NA CASSRDRGPGGDTQYF TGTGCCAGCAGCCGAGACAGGGGACCGGGGGGAGATACGCAGTATTTT
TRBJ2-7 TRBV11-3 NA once CASSSAGYEQYF TGTGCCAGCAGTTCCGCAGGCTACGAGCAGTACTTC
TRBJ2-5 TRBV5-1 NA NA CASSFTGETQYF TGCGCCAGCAGCTTTACAGGCGAGACCCAGTACTTC
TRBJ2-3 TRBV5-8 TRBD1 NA CASSSGQGIDTQYF TGTGCCAGCAGCTCGGGACAGGGCATAGATACGCAGTATTTT
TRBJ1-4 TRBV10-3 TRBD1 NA CAISRDSNEKLFF TGTGCCATCAGTCGGGACAGTAATGAAAAACTGTTTTTT
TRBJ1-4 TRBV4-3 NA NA CASSQYVATNEKLFF TGCGCCAGCAGCCAGTACGTTGCAACTAATGAAAAACTGTTTTTT
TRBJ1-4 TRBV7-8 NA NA CASSFLLIGPATNEKLFF TGTGCCAGCAGCTTCCTCTTGATCGGCCCTGCAACTAATGAAAAACTGTTTTTT
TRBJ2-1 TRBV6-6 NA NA CASSYSSVYNEQFF TGTGCCAGCAGTTACTCGTCCGTCTACAATGAGCAGTTCTTC
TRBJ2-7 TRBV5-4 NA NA CASSLEGTTYEQYF TGTGCCAGCAGCTTAGAGGGTACGACCTACGAGCAGTACTTC
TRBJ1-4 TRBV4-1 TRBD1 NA CASSQVGDRSSAKLFF TGCGCCAGCAGCCAAGTGGGGGACAGGTCTAGTGCAAAACTGTTTTTT
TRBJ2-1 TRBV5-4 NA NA CASSGGATYNEQFF TGTGCCAGCAGCGGGGGGGCTACATACAATGAGCAGTTCTTC
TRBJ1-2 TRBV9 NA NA CASSVQTNYGYTF TGTGCCAGCAGCGTACAAACTAACTATGGCTACACCTTC
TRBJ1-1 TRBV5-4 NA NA CASSHDRDTSTEAFF TGTGCCAGCAGCCACGACCGGGACACTTCCACTGAAGCTTTCTTT
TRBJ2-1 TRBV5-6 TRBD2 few CASSLGRGYNEQFF TGTGCCAGCAGCTTGGGGCGGGGGTACAATGAGCAGTTCTTC
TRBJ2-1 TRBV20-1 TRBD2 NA CSASGAGEMVWSYNEQFF TGCAGTGCCAGTGGAGCGGGAGAAATGGTTTGGTCCTACAATGAGCAGTTCTTC
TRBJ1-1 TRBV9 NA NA CASSKTGTVNTEAFF TGTGCCAGCAGCAAAACCGGGACGGTGAACACTGAAGCTTTCTTT
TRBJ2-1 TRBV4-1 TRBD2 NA CASSPGLAGPLGHEQFF TGCGCCAGCAGCCCCGGACTAGCGGGTCCCCTAGGCCATGAGCAGTTCTTC
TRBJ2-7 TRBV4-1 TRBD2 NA CASQPTTSVNSYEQYF TGCGCCAGCCAGCCCACAACTAGCGTAAACTCTTACGAGCAGTACTTC
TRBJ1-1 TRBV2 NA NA CASRNTLEAFF TGTGCCAGCCGGAACACTCTTGAAGCTTTCTTT
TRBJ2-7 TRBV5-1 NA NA CASSLDTGSTYEQYF TGCGCCAGCAGCTTGGATACAGGGTCTACCTACGAGCAGTACTTC
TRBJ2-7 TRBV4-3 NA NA CASSKWGSRGSEQYF TGCGCCAGCAGTAAGTGGGGATCCCGTGGGAGCGAGCAGTACTTC
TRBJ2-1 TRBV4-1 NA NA CASRRNNEQFF TGCGCCAGCAGAAGAAACAATGAGCAGTTCTTC
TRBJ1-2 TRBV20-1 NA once CSARDPGGYTF TGCAGTGCTAGAGACCCAGGCGGCTACACCTTC
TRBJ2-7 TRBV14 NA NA CASSPLRDGTYEQYF TGTGCCAGCAGCCCTCTTAGGGACGGTACCTACGAGCAGTACTTC
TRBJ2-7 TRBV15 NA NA CATSRGDLSSYEQYF TGTGCCACCAGCAGAGGGGACCTGAGCTCCTACGAGCAGTACTTC
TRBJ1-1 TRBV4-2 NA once CASSQVSQGVTEAFF TGTGCCAGCAGCCAAGTTTCACAGGGTGTCACTGAAGCTTTCTTT
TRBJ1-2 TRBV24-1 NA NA CATSDLGLSYTF TGTGCCACCAGTGATTTGGGGTTGTCCTACACCTTC
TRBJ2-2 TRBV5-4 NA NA CASSHSAGSGELFF TGTGCCAGCAGCCACTCCGCAGGGTCCGGGGAGCTGTTTTTT
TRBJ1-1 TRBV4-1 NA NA CASSQGAARGNTEAFF TGCGCCAGCAGCCAAGGCGCGGCCAGGGGGAACACTGAAGCTTTCTTT
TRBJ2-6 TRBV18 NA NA CASSGTGTGANVLTF TGTGCCAGCTCAGGCACAGGGACTGGGGCCAACGTCCTGACTTTC
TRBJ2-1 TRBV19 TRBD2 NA CASSPSGGPYNEQFF TGTGCCAGTAGCCCTAGCGGGGGCCCATACAATGAGCAGTTCTTC
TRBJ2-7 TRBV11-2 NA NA CASSLGAGRAYEQYF TGTGCCAGCAGCTTAGGTGCGGGGCGAGCCTACGAGCAGTACTTC
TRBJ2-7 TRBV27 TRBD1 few CASSLEGQGSYEQYF TGTGCCAGCAGTTTAGAAGGACAGGGGTCCTACGAGCAGTACTTC
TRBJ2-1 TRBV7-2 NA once CASSRSGNEQFF TGTGCCAGCAGCCGGTCGGGAAATGAGCAGTTCTTC
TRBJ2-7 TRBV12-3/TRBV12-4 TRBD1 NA CASSPDRLYEQYF TGTGCCAGCAGCCCGGACAGGCTCTACGAGCAGTACTTC
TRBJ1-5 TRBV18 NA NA CASSPNGRGYSNQPQHF TGTGCCAGCTCACCTAACGGCAGAGGCTATAGCAATCAGCCCCAGCATTTT
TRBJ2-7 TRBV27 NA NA CASSSASGGFYEQYF TGTGCCAGCAGTTCCGCTTCAGGAGGGTTCTACGAGCAGTACTTC
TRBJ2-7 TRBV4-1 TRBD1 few CASSQNPGTGRNREQYF TGCGCCAGCAGCCAAAACCCCGGGACAGGGAGAAATCGCGAGCAGTACTTC
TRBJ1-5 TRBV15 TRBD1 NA CATSRGFRGKNQPQHF TGTGCCACCAGCAGAGGTTTCAGGGGGAAGAATCAGCCCCAGCATTTT